This T cell receptor (beta chain) was profiled in a study of T cell responses to AZD1222 COVID-19 vaccine. Produced via immunoSEQ multiplex PCR; TCRdb's table is partial and in-frame only. The data hold roughly 150,000 clones, with under 90% observed a single time. V was pared by 8 bases and J by 8 bases, with 5 bases of the junction left unmatched. The CDR3 spans 14 residues. CDR1 and CDR2 (germline): MDHEN, SYDVKM. Study outcomes and limitations: Clonal diversity was possibly underestimated, and white British individuals and females predominated among donors. Across the whole spike, CD4 TCRs peaked at regions 160-218 and 743-854. An increase in Spike-specific TCR breadth and depth was observed after two AZD1222 doses.

The table lists this clone with a count of one. Its target is unknown. This clonotype was obtained from an adult who received the AZD1222 COVID-19 vaccine. The chain joins TRBV28 to TRBJ1-6; 11 bases match TRBD1. This sample comprised peripheral blood, obtained 28 days after the second AZD1222 dose. Written as DNA, the CDR3 is TGTGCCAGCCAAGGGACAGGGGGATATTCACCCCTCCACTTT. Amino acid sequence: CASQGTGGYSPLHF.